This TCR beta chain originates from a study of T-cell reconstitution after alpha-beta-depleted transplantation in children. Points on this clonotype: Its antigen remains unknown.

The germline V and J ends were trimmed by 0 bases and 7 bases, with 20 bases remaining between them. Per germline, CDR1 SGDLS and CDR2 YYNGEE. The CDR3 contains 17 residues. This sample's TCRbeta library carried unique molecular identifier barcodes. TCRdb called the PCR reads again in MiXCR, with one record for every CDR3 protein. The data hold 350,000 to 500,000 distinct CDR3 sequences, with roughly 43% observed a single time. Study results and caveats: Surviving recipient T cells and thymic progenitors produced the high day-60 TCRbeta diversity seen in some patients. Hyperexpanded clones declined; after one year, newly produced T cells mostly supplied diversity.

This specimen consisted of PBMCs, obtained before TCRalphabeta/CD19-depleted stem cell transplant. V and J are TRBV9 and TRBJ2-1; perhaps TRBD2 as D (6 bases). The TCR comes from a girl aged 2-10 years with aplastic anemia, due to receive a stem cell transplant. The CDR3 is CASSVELATFGENEQFF. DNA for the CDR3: TGTGCCAGCAGCGTAGAACTAGCCACCTTTGGGGAAAATGAGCAGTTCTTC.